These T cell receptor beta chains were read from a single sample in a study of cytomegalovirus exposure and HLA in healthy donors. Profiled with immunoSEQ multiplex PCR; TCRdb holds only in-frame clones, not every one. There are under 110,000 clones in the sample; roughly 80% occur only once, and roughly 3.6% lies in the top ten. The specimen was PBMCs. All receptors derive from a man between 60 and 75 years old in good health and CMV-seronegative. Both conserved end residues are part of each CDR3. The D gene is left open where the match is weak. The size of a clone is reported for some rows only, either as once, few or many, or as a class for expanded clones.

V gene: TRBV28
clone size: few
D gene: TRBD2
J gene: TRBJ2-1
CDR3 length: 16
CDR3 protein: CASTLGGSGVYNEQFF
CDR3 DNA: TGTGCCAGCACCCTGGGGGGTAGCGGGGTATACAATGAGCAGTTCTTC

V gene: TRBV5-1
clone size: .
D gene: .
J gene: TRBJ1-1
CDR3 length: 13
CDR3 protein: CASSLVVNTEAFF
CDR3 DNA: TGCGCCAGCAGCTTGGTCGTGAACACTGAAGCTTTCTTT

V gene: TRBV19
clone size: .
D gene: .
J gene: TRBJ1-2
CDR3 length: 12
CDR3 protein: CASSILRTALAF
CDR3 DNA: TGTGCCAGTAGTATCCTTAGGACTGCCTTAGCCTTC

V gene: TRBV6-5
clone size: .
D gene: .
J gene: TRBJ2-3
CDR3 length: 14
CDR3 protein: CASKSGLFTDTQYF
CDR3 DNA: TGTGCCAGCAAGTCAGGGCTTTTCACAGATACGCAGTATTTT

V gene: TRBV21-1
clone size: once
D gene: .
J gene: TRBJ1-2
CDR3 length: 15
CDR3 protein: CASSKRSGIDYGYTF
CDR3 DNA: TGTGCCAGCAGCAAAAGGTCAGGGATAGACTATGGCTACACCTTC

V gene: TRBV2
clone size: .
D gene: .
J gene: TRBJ2-2
CDR3 length: 15
CDR3 protein: CASSEILLNTGELFF
CDR3 DNA: TGTGCCAGCAGTGAAATTCTCCTGAACACCGGGGAGCTGTTTTTT

V gene: TRBV11-2
clone size: .
D gene: TRBD1
J gene: TRBJ1-5
CDR3 length: 14
CDR3 protein: CASSSGTGGQPQHF
CDR3 DNA: TGTGCCAGCAGCTCAGGGACAGGAGGACAGCCCCAGCATTTT

V gene: TRBV25-1
clone size: .
D gene: .
J gene: TRBJ1-3
CDR3 length: 15
CDR3 protein: CASSEGGNSGNTIYF
CDR3 DNA: TGTGCCAGCAGTGAAGGAGGGAACTCTGGAAACACCATATATTTT

V gene: TRBV6-5
clone size: .
D gene: .
J gene: TRBJ2-1
CDR3 length: 15
CDR3 protein: CASSLVRVTYNEQFF
CDR3 DNA: TGTGCCAGCAGCTTAGTGAGGGTTACTTACAATGAGCAGTTCTTC

V gene: TRBV4-1
clone size: .
D gene: .
J gene: TRBJ1-1
CDR3 length: 14
CDR3 protein: CASSQGRGNTEAFF
CDR3 DNA: TGCGCCAGCAGCCAAGGGCGAGGGAACACTGAAGCTTTCTTT

V gene: TRBV2
clone size: .
D gene: TRBD1
J gene: TRBJ1-1
CDR3 length: 15
CDR3 protein: CASSQHDRGGTEAFF
CDR3 DNA: TGTGCCAGCAGTCAGCATGACAGGGGAGGAACTGAAGCTTTCTTT

V gene: TRBV6-5
clone size: .
D gene: .
J gene: TRBJ2-2
CDR3 length: 15
CDR3 protein: CASSYQQGPTGELFF
CDR3 DNA: TGTGCCAGCAGTTACCAACAGGGCCCCACCGGGGAGCTGTTTTTT

V gene: TRBV6-5
clone size: .
D gene: TRBD1
J gene: TRBJ1-5
CDR3 length: 14
CDR3 protein: CASSETGNNQPQHF
CDR3 DNA: TGTGCCAGCAGTGAGACAGGGAACAATCAGCCCCAGCATTTT

V gene: TRBV2
clone size: .
D gene: .
J gene: TRBJ1-1
CDR3 length: 13
CDR3 protein: CASSETGYTEAFF
CDR3 DNA: TGTGCCAGCAGCGAAACGGGGTACACTGAAGCTTTCTTT

V gene: TRBV19
clone size: .
D gene: .
J gene: TRBJ1-4
CDR3 length: 14
CDR3 protein: CASSSGETNEKLFF
CDR3 DNA: TGTGCCAGTAGTTCGGGGGAGACTAATGAAAAACTGTTTTTT

V gene: TRBV7-2
clone size: few
D gene: TRBD1
J gene: TRBJ2-5
CDR3 length: 15
CDR3 protein: CASSKMGQGQETQYF
CDR3 DNA: TGTGCCAGCAGCAAGATGGGACAGGGACAAGAGACCCAGTACTTC

V gene: TRBV10-3
clone size: .
D gene: .
J gene: TRBJ1-3
CDR3 length: 11
CDR3 protein: CAISTTEIIYF
CDR3 DNA: TGTGCCATCAGCACGACAGAGATCATTTATTTT

V gene: TRBV5-1
clone size: .
D gene: TRBD1
J gene: TRBJ1-1
CDR3 length: 15
CDR3 protein: CASSNRDRDSTEAFF
CDR3 DNA: TGCGCCAGCAGCAACCGCGACAGGGACTCCACTGAAGCTTTCTTT

V gene: TRBV2
clone size: .
D gene: TRBD1
J gene: TRBJ2-2
CDR3 length: 12
CDR3 protein: CARGTDTGELFF
CDR3 DNA: TGTGCCAGGGGGACAGACACCGGGGAGCTGTTTTTT

V gene: TRBV2
clone size: .
D gene: TRBD2
J gene: TRBJ2-2
CDR3 length: 16
CDR3 protein: CAGSSRRGGDTGELFF
CDR3 DNA: TGTGCTGGAAGCAGTCGGCGGGGGGGCGACACCGGGGAGCTGTTTTTT

V gene: TRBV5-5
clone size: few
D gene: .
J gene: TRBJ2-7
CDR3 length: 13
CDR3 protein: CASSPSTGYEQYF
CDR3 DNA: TGTGCCAGCAGCCCGAGCACAGGTTACGAGCAGTACTTC

V gene: TRBV27
clone size: .
D gene: .
J gene: TRBJ1-6
CDR3 length: 14
CDR3 protein: CASSLGLLSIPLHF
CDR3 DNA: TGTGCCAGCAGTTTAGGTTTACTCTCTATCCCCCTCCACTTT

V gene: TRBV13
clone size: .
D gene: .
J gene: TRBJ1-1
CDR3 length: 13
CDR3 protein: CASIQAIVGEAFF
CDR3 DNA: TGTGCCAGTATACAGGCCATTGTTGGTGAAGCTTTCTTT

V gene: TRBV30
clone size: .
D gene: TRBD1
J gene: TRBJ2-3
CDR3 length: 15
CDR3 protein: CAWSRGQASTDTQYF
CDR3 DNA: TGTGCCTGGAGTAGGGGACAGGCGAGCACAGATACGCAGTATTTT

V gene: TRBV5-1
clone size: .
D gene: TRBD1
J gene: TRBJ2-1
CDR3 length: 14
CDR3 protein: CASSSGQRDNEQFF
CDR3 DNA: TGCGCCAGCAGCTCGGGACAGAGAGACAATGAGCAGTTCTTC

V gene: TRBV27
clone size: few
D gene: TRBD2
J gene: TRBJ2-2
CDR3 length: 17
CDR3 protein: CASTPIPGGGNTGELFF
CDR3 DNA: TGTGCCAGCACTCCCATTCCGGGGGGGGGTAACACCGGGGAGCTGTTTTTT

V gene: TRBV18
clone size: .
D gene: .
J gene: TRBJ1-2
CDR3 length: 14
CDR3 protein: CASSPRSAGGGYTF
CDR3 DNA: TGTGCCAGCTCACCACGTTCTGCGGGAGGAGGCTACACCTTC

V gene: TRBV28
clone size: .
D gene: TRBD1
J gene: TRBJ1-1
CDR3 length: 17
CDR3 protein: CASSSPSTGFSNTEAFF
CDR3 DNA: TGTGCCAGCAGTTCCCCTTCGACAGGGTTTTCCAACACTGAAGCTTTCTTT

V gene: TRBV7-6
clone size: .
D gene: TRBD2
J gene: TRBJ2-1
CDR3 length: 16
CDR3 protein: CASSLPSAGTSALLIF
CDR3 DNA: TGTGCCAGCAGCTTACCTTCGGCTGGGACTAGCGCCCTTTTAATCTTC

V gene: TRBV19
clone size: .
D gene: TRBD1
J gene: TRBJ1-1
CDR3 length: 13
CDR3 protein: CASSDRGGTEAFF
CDR3 DNA: TGTGCCAGTAGCGACAGGGGAGGTACTGAAGCTTTCTTT

V gene: TRBV19
clone size: .
D gene: .
J gene: TRBJ1-5
CDR3 length: 16
CDR3 protein: CASSLQGLLFNQPQHF
CDR3 DNA: TGTGCCAGTAGTCTTCAGGGACTCCTGTTCAATCAGCCCCAGCATTTT

V gene: TRBV7-3
clone size: .
D gene: TRBD1
J gene: TRBJ2-6
CDR3 length: 20
CDR3 protein: CASSSRRTGARISGANVLTF
CDR3 DNA: TGTGCCAGCAGCTCAAGGCGGACAGGGGCTAGGATCTCTGGGGCCAACGTCCTGACTTTC

V gene: TRBV28
clone size: .
D gene: .
J gene: TRBJ2-2
CDR3 length: 16
CDR3 protein: CASTKMGGQSTGELFF
CDR3 DNA: TGTGCCAGCACTAAGATGGGGGGACAGTCCACCGGGGAGCTGTTTTTT

V gene: TRBV5-1
clone size: .
D gene: TRBD1
J gene: TRBJ1-1
CDR3 length: 13
CDR3 protein: CASSTQGSTEAFF
CDR3 DNA: TGCGCCAGCAGCACACAGGGGAGTACTGAAGCTTTCTTT

V gene: TRBV4-2
clone size: .
D gene: .
J gene: TRBJ1-2
CDR3 length: 17
CDR3 protein: CASSQDLDRTSHYGYTF
CDR3 DNA: TGTGCCAGCAGCCAAGATCTCGACAGGACCTCCCACTATGGCTACACCTTC

V gene: TRBV5-1
clone size: once
D gene: TRBD1
J gene: TRBJ2-6
CDR3 length: 17
CDR3 protein: CASSLGDRVSGANVLTF
CDR3 DNA: TGCGCCAGCAGCTTGGGGGACAGGGTGTCTGGGGCCAACGTCCTGACTTTC

V gene: TRBV7-2
clone size: few
D gene: .
J gene: TRBJ2-2
CDR3 length: 12
CDR3 protein: CASSLSSGELFF
CDR3 DNA: TGTGCCAGCAGCCTATCGTCCGGGGAGCTGTTTTTT

V gene: TRBV18
clone size: .
D gene: TRBD1
J gene: TRBJ1-1
CDR3 length: 15
CDR3 protein: CASSFAGGGGTEAFF
CDR3 DNA: TGTGCCAGCTCATTTGCAGGGGGCGGGGGTACTGAAGCTTTCTTT

V gene: TRBV2
clone size: .
D gene: TRBD1
J gene: TRBJ1-2
CDR3 length: 13
CDR3 protein: CASRPGQGYGYTF
CDR3 DNA: TGTGCCAGCAGACCGGGACAGGGGTATGGCTACACCTTC

V gene: TRBV15
clone size: .
D gene: .
J gene: TRBJ1-1
CDR3 length: 15
CDR3 protein: CATSRDRQGNTEAFF
CDR3 DNA: TGTGCCACCAGCAGAGATCGGCAGGGGAACACTGAAGCTTTCTTT

V gene: TRBV7-9
clone size: .
D gene: .
J gene: TRBJ2-5
CDR3 length: 15
CDR3 protein: CASSLAGGLQETQYF
CDR3 DNA: TGTGCCAGCAGCTTAGCGGGGGGGCTCCAAGAGACCCAGTACTTC

V gene: TRBV9
clone size: .
D gene: TRBD1
J gene: TRBJ1-3
CDR3 length: 16
CDR3 protein: CASSGGGTGSGNTIYF
CDR3 DNA: TGTGCCAGCAGCGGCGGAGGGACAGGGTCTGGAAACACCATATATTTT

V gene: TRBV7-2
clone size: .
D gene: .
J gene: TRBJ1-6
CDR3 length: 17
CDR3 protein: CASSSPGFRTYNSPLHF
CDR3 DNA: TGTGCCAGCAGCTCTCCGGGGTTTCGGACCTATAATTCACCCCTCCACTTT

V gene: TRBV27
clone size: few
D gene: .
J gene: TRBJ2-5
CDR3 length: 14
CDR3 protein: CASSPGTPRETQYF
CDR3 DNA: TGTGCCAGCAGTCCCGGGACACCCCGGGAGACCCAGTACTTC

V gene: TRBV5-1
clone size: once
D gene: TRBD1
J gene: TRBJ1-1
CDR3 length: 16
CDR3 protein: CASSYRTGSANTEDFF
CDR3 DNA: TGCGCCAGCAGCTACCGGACAGGGTCGGCGAACACTGAAGATTTCTTT

V gene: TRBV5-1
clone size: .
D gene: TRBD2
J gene: TRBJ2-3
CDR3 length: 17
CDR3 protein: CASSPAVAGGSGDTQYF
CDR3 DNA: TGCGCCAGCAGCCCGGCGGTAGCGGGGGGCAGCGGAGATACGCAGTATTTT

V gene: TRBV5-1
clone size: .
D gene: .
J gene: TRBJ2-7
CDR3 length: 15
CDR3 protein: CASSVTGLHLDEQYF
CDR3 DNA: TGCGCCAGCAGCGTTACTGGGCTCCACCTCGACGAGCAGTACTTC